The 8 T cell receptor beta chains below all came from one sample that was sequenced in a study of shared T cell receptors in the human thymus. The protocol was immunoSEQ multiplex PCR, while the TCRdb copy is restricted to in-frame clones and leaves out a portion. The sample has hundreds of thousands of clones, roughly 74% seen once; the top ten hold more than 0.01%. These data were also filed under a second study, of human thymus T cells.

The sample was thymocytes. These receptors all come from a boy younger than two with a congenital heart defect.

CDR3 in DNA: TGTGCCAGCAGAGGGGGGAGGGAGGACTACGAGCAGTACTTC. Its protein product is CASRGGREDYEQYF. The genes are TRBV6-5 and TRBJ2-7, with a possible D match to TRBD2 (7 bases). Trimming stripped 6 bases from V and 3 bases from J, with 15 bases between. The CDR3 sequence is 14 residues long. The germline gives CDR1 MNHEY, CDR2 SVGAGI.

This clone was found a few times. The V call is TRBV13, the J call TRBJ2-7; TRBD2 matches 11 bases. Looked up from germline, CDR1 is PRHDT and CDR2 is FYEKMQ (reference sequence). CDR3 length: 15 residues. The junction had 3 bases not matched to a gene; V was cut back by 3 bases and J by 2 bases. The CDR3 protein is CASSFLAGGTYEQYF. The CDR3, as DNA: TGTGCCAGCAGCTTCTTAGCGGGAGGGACCTACGAGCAGTACTTC.

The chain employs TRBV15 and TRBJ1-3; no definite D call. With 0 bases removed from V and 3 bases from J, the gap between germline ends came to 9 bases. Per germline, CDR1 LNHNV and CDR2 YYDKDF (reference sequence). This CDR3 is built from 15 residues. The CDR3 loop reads CATSREARIGNTIYF. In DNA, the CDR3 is TGTGCCACCAGCAGAGAGGCCAGGATTGGAAACACCATATATTTT.

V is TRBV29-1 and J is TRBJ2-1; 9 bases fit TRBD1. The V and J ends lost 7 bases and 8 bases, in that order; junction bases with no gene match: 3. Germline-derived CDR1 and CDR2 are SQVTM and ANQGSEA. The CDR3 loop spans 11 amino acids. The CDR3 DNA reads TGCAGCGGGGACAGGGAGGATGAGCAGTTCTTC. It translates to CSGDREDEQFF.

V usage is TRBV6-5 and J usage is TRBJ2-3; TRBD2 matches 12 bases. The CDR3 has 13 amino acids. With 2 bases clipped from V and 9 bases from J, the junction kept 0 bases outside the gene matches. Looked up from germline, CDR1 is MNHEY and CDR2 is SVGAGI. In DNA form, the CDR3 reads TGTGCCAGCAGTTACGGACTAGCGGGGACGCAGTATTTT. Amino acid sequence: CASSYGLAGTQYF.

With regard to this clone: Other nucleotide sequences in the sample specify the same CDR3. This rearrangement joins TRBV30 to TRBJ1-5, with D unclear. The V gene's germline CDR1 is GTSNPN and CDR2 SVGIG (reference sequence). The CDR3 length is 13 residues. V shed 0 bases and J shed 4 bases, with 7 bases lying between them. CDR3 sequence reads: CAWSVYSNQPQHF. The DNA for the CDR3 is TGTGCCTGGAGTGTTTACAGTAATCAGCCCCAGCATTTT.

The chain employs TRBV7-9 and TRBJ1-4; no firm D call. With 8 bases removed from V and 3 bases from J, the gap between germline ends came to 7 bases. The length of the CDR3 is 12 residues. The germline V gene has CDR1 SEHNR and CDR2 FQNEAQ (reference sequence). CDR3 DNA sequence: TGTGCCAGCCAACTCCCTAATGAAAAACTGTTTTTT. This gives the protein CASQLPNEKLFF.

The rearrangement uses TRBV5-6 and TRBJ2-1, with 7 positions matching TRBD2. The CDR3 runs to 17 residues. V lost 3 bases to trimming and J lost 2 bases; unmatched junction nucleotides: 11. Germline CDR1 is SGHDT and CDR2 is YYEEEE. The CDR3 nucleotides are TGTGCCAGCAGCTCGGAGGGGCGGGGGAGGGCCTACAATGAGCAGTTCTTC. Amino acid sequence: CASSSEGRGRAYNEQFF.